This paragraph covers one T cell receptor (beta chain) sequence. The data derive from a study of blood T cell repertoires in COVID-19. Study details: Sites in the United States, Italy and Spain provided acute and convalescent COVID-19 samples. T cells, B-cell-depleted T cells, or PBMCs supplied cDNA or gDNA.

Germline CDR1 and CDR2: MNHEY and SVGEGT. V was trimmed by 2 bases and J by 7 bases, leaving 11 bases between them. The CDR3 is made up of 13 amino acids. Source study methods: Reference gene primer amplification gave estimated nucleated cell counts. Sequencing used immunoSEQ multiplex PCR; TCRdb keeps in-frame clones, though not all of them. Clone size and V and J calls were adopted from that table, with D and trimming inferred from the DNA. Here the sample spans more than 200,000 clones, 70% to 90% being singletons. This clonotype was obtained from a man older than 75 with acute or convalescent COVID-19. The specimen sequenced was peripheral blood. The chain links TRBV6-2 or TRBV6-3 to TRBJ2-5; D is undetermined. The CDR3 DNA follows: TGTGCCAGCAGTTACCTGGGTCCGGGGACCCAGTACTTC. It translates to CASSYLGPGTQYF.